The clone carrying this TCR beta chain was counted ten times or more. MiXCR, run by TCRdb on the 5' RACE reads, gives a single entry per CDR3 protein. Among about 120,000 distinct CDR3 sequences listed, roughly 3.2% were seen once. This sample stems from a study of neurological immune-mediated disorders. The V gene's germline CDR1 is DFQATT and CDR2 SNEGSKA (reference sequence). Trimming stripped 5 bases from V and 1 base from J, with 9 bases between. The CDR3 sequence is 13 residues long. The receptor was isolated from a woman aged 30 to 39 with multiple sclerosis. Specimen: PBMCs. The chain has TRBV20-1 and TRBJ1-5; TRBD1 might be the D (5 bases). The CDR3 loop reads CSAGGKSNQPQHF. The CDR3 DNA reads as TGCAGTGCTGGGGGGAAGAGCAATCAGCCCCAGCATTTT.